Below, 6 T cell receptor beta chains from the same sample are listed, as sequenced in a study of CD8+ T cells in alopecia areata. After isolation, RNA underwent reverse transcription to generate cDNA as the sequencing template. Method: immunoSEQ multiplex PCR; TCRdb's copy keeps in-frame clones and lacks some. The data contain more than 100,000 clones, 53% of them singletons. This sample's treatment: oral pan-JAK inhibitor, 5-10 mg twice daily. The source was CD4+ T cells sorted from blood, collected at week 4, from a patient treated with tofacitinib. These receptors were obtained from a human donor with alopecia areata.

The chain recombines TRBV7-9 with TRBJ2-3; D ambiguous. This CDR3 comprises 12 residues. CDR1 and CDR2 (germline): SEHNR, FQNEAQ (reference sequence). With 4 bases removed from V and 1 base from J, the gap between germline ends came to 3 bases. The CDR3 DNA is TGTGCCAGCAGCTCAGGCACAGATACGCAGTATTTT. Protein: CASSSGTDTQYF.

The sample holds a few counts of this clone. The chain has TRBV5-4 and TRBJ2-7; TRBD2 matches at 12 bases. CDR3 length: 18 residues. Germline V CDR1 and CDR2: SGHNT, YYREEE (reference sequence). The ends lost 1 base at V and 3 bases at J; junction bases unmatched: 11. This CDR3 is CASSLYVLAGGPLYEQYF. The CDR3 DNA reads as TGTGCCAGCAGCTTGTATGTCCTAGCGGGAGGGCCCCTCTACGAGCAGTACTTC.

The chain links TRBV9 to TRBJ2-3; D not certain. V lost 0 bases and J lost 2, with 13 bases in between. Germline lookup yields CDR1 SGDLS and CDR2 YYNGEE. The CDR3 has 16 amino acids. The CDR3 loop reads CASSVVGNSVTDTQYF. For the CDR3, the DNA is TGTGCCAGCAGCGTAGTAGGGAATAGTGTCACAGATACGCAGTATTTT.

The rearrangement joins TRBV27 to TRBJ2-3, with D possibly being TRBD1 (6 bases). Germline V gene sequence: CDR1 MNHEY, CDR2 SMNVEV (reference sequence). The CDR3 runs 16 residues. The V end lost 3 bases, the J end lost 3 bases, and 16 bases lay between the germline ends. In DNA form, the CDR3 reads TGTGCCAGCAGTTTTTGGGGGCGAGGATCGACAGATACGCAGTATTTT. Encoded protein: CASSFWGRGSTDTQYF.

The genes are TRBV11-2 and TRBJ2-5; 9 bases are a match to TRBD2. Germline V lookup: CDR1 SGHAT, CDR2 FQNNGV. The ends lost 3 bases at V and 2 bases at J; junction bases unmatched: 4. This CDR3 region has 15 residues. The CDR3 DNA sequence: TGTGCCAGCAGCTTGAGCGGGGGGAAACAAGAGACCCAGTACTTC. Encoded protein: CASSLSGGKQETQYF.

The chain uses TRBV30 and TRBJ1-5, with no clear D. The germline CDR1 and CDR2 sequences are GTSNPN and SVGIG (reference sequence). The CDR3 loop spans 12 amino acids. Trimming removed 2 bases from V and 7 bases from J, with 9 bases in between. This chain's CDR3 is CAWSLPRQPQHF. DNA for the CDR3: TGTGCCTGGAGTCTACCGCGACAGCCCCAGCATTTT.